These 22 T cell receptor beta chains share one sample of origin, sequenced in a study of blood T cell repertoires in COVID-19. Sequenced by immunoSEQ multiplex PCR; TCRdb stores in-frame clones only, minus some. This sample yields 210,000 or so clones, of which roughly nine tenths are seen a single time; approximately 1.2% belongs to the top ten. Sequenced: peripheral blood. These TCRs come from a man aged 30 to 45 with acute or convalescent COVID-19.

The rearrangement uses TRBV28 and TRBJ2-4; TRBD1 is a possible D gene (5 bases). The CDR3 runs to 16 residues. V was shortened by 8 bases and J by 0 bases, with 17 bases between the two germline ends. Germline CDR1 and CDR2: MDHEN and SYDVKM. CDR3 sequence reads: CASQAGQTLAKNIQYF. The CDR3 nucleotides read TGTGCCAGCCAAGCTGGACAAACCTTAGCCAAAAACATTCAGTACTTC.

The chain carries TRBV12-3 or TRBV12-4 and TRBJ1-1; 7 bases line up with TRBD1. CDR3 length: 12 residues. The J segment lost 4 bases and the V segment lost 8 bases, leaving 4 bases of the junction unmatched. CDR3 in DNA: TGTGCCAGCCAGCCAGGGGGCACTGAAGCTTTCTTT. As protein: CASQPGGTEAFF.

The J gene is TRBJ1-3, the V gene TRBV18, with 7 bases identical to TRBD1. From germline, CDR1 is KGHSH and CDR2 LQKENI. With 3 bases clipped from V and 2 bases from J, the junction kept 4 bases outside the gene matches. This CDR3 is 15 amino acids long. The CDR3 coding sequence is TGTGCCAGCTCACCGGGGACAGCAGCTGGAAACACCATATATTTT. Amino acid sequence: CASSPGTAAGNTIYF.

The rearrangement uses TRBV5-4 and TRBJ1-1; D is unclear. Trimming pared 0 bases from V and 5 bases from J, leaving 8 bases between. Germline values: CDR1 SGHNT, CDR2 YYREEE (reference sequence). The CDR3 contains 13 residues. For the CDR3, the DNA is TGTGCCAGCAGCTTGGGGACTCATACTGAAGCTTTCTTT. Amino acid sequence: CASSLGTHTEAFF. The full variable domain, with the rest looked up from reference TRBV5-4 and TRBJ1-1, is ETGVTQSPTHLIKTRGQQVTLRCSSQSGHNTVSWYQQALGQGPQFIFQYYREEENGRGNFPPRFSGLQFPNYSSELNVNALELDDSALYLCASSLGTHTEAFFGQGTRLTVV.

The chain uses TRBV7-6 and TRBJ1-1; 10 nucleotides match TRBD1. This CDR3 is built from 18 residues. V was pared by 5 bases and J by 6 bases, with 18 bases of the junction left unmatched. Germline CDR1 SGHVS, CDR2 FNYEAQ. The CDR3, as DNA: TGTGCCAGCAGCCCCCGGATGACAGGGGGCAAAAGGGACTCTGAAGCTTTCTTT. Amino acids: CASSPRMTGGKRDSEAFF.

The chain has TRBV11-2 and TRBJ2-3; TRBD2 might be the D (6 bases). Germline V gives CDR1 SGHAT, CDR2 FQNNGV. The germline V and J ends were trimmed by 3 bases and 4 bases, with 14 bases remaining between them. CDR3 size: 15 residues. The CDR3 DNA follows: TGTGCCAGCAGCTTCGCCGGGAGCCTCTCAGATACGCAGTATTTT. It is translated as CASSFAGSLSDTQYF.

This chain connects TRBV3-1 (or the pseudogene TRBV3-2) to TRBJ2-5; 8 bases line up with TRBD2. Trimming cost V 5 bases and J 5 bases; bases outside gene matches: 7. This CDR3 contains 14 residues. Germline CDR1 is LGHDT and CDR2 is YNNKEL (reference sequence). The CDR3 nucleotides are TGTGCCAGCAGCGCCCGGGGGGGGGACGAGACCCAGTACTTC. The encoded protein is CASSARGGDETQYF.

This clone has only one observation. The rearrangement joins TRBV5-1 to TRBJ2-2; 8 nucleotides line up with TRBD2. The germline gives CDR1 SGHRS, CDR2 YFSETQ. V dropped 9 bases and J dropped 4; count of bases not matched to a gene: 8. The CDR3 is 14 amino acids. CDR3 bases: TGCGCCACCGCGACTAGCGTGCCCACCGGGGAGCTGTTTTTT. Protein product: CATATSVPTGELFF.

The rearrangement uses TRBV18 and TRBJ1-5; perhaps TRBD1 as D (6 bases). V gave up 2 bases and J gave up 5 bases, with 10 bases separating them. Germline assignment: CDR1 KGHSH and CDR2 LQKENI. The CDR3 extends over 14 amino acids. CDR3 coding DNA: TGTGCCAGCTCACCAGGACAGTCCGATCAGCCCCAGCATTTT. Translation gives CASSPGQSDQPQHF.

The J gene is TRBJ1-2, the V gene TRBV28; D remains unclear. The length of the CDR3 is 14 residues. CDR1 MDHEN and CDR2 SYDVKM come from the germline V gene. V gave up 2 bases and J gave up 7 bases, with 14 bases separating them. CDR3 region: CASSLGRPAGGYTF. CDR3 bases: TGTGCCAGCAGTTTAGGCAGACCAGCGGGTGGCTACACCTTC.

This chain connects TRBV4-2 to TRBJ1-2, with 12 nucleotides matching TRBD1. J lost 8 bases, V lost 1 base, and 11 bases had no gene match. The CDR3 has 17 amino acids. Germline CDR1 is LGHNA and CDR2 is YNFKEQ. DNA for the CDR3: TGTGCCAGCAGCCAAGCCGGGACAGGGGGCTCGTGGGTCGGCTACACCTTC. Its translation: CASSQAGTGGSWVGYTF.

On this clone itself: The junction does not match germline at one end; this may be a read error. The V gene is TRBV19, the J gene TRBJ2-3; 9 nucleotides align to TRBD2. This CDR3 contains 15 residues. The germline V gene has CDR1 LNHDA and CDR2 SQIVND (reference sequence). The CDR3, as DNA: TGTGCCAGTAGAATAGCGGGAGTCCCCACAGATACGCAGTATTTT. This codes for CASRIAGVPTDTQYF.

This clone was counted a few times. This rearrangement joins TRBV30 to TRBJ2-6; 12 bases align to TRBD1. This CDR3 contains 16 residues. The junction had 3 bases not matched to a gene; V was cut back by 6 bases and J by 0 bases. Germline V gene lookup returns CDR1 GTSNPN and CDR2 SVGIG (reference sequence). CDR3 sequence: CACGTGGISGANVLTF. As DNA, the CDR3 is TGTGCCTGCGGGACAGGGGGCATCTCTGGGGCCAACGTCCTGACTTTC.

This sequence joins TRBV6-1 and TRBJ2-1; a weak D match, TRBD2 (6 bases). This CDR3 comprises 15 residues. The V and J ends lost 0 bases and 6 bases respectively, with 12 bases between them. Germline CDR1 MNHNS, CDR2 SASEGT. The CDR3 region has the DNA TGTGCCAGCAGTGAAGCCCTAGCGAAATCCAATGAGCAGTTCTTC. Protein: CASSEALAKSNEQFF.

The CDR3 loop is CARGQGTTGELFF. CDR3 bases: TGTGCCCGCGGACAGGGGACCACCGGGGAGCTGTTTTTT. This sequence joins TRBV30 and TRBJ2-2; 9 bases are a match to TRBD1. Germline trimming cut 8 bases from V and 4 bases from J; bases unmatched to any gene: 5. Germline CDR1 reads GTSNPN; CDR2 reads SVGIG (reference sequence). The length of the CDR3 is 13 residues.

This rearrangement joins TRBV4-1 to TRBJ1-5, with D tentatively TRBD1 (5 bases). CDR1 MGHRA and CDR2 YSYEKL come from the germline V gene. The CDR3 covers 18 residues. Trimming pared 0 bases from V and 7 bases from J, leaving 22 bases between. This CDR3 reads CASSQDRPHPGSGQPQHF. DNA of the CDR3: TGCGCCAGCAGCCAAGATCGGCCGCACCCAGGGTCAGGGCAGCCCCAGCATTTT.

This clone was seen just once. The chain is built from TRBV29-1 and TRBJ2-5; maybe TRBD2 (6 bases). The germline gives CDR1 SQVTM, CDR2 ANQGSEA. V was cut by 4 bases and J by 5 bases, with 11 bases left in between. The CDR3 contains 12 residues. This chain's CDR3 is CSVGRGGETQYF. Written as DNA, the CDR3 is TGCAGCGTTGGGCGGGGTGGGGAGACCCAGTACTTC.

The chain combines TRBV5-5 with TRBJ2-5; unclear D gene. Germline lookup yields CDR1 SGHKS and CDR2 YYEKEE (reference sequence). The CDR3 sequence is 15 residues long. V was cut by 4 bases and J by 2 bases, with 15 bases left in between. The DNA for the CDR3 is TGTGCCAGCAGCGGGCAATCCGTCTCGCAAGAGACCCAGTACTTC. Amino acid sequence: CASSGQSVSQETQYF.

The rearrangement uses TRBV6-5 and TRBJ2-7; 10 nucleotides line up with TRBD1. Losses at the gene ends were 10 bases for V and 3 bases for J; bases not matched to a gene: 12. The CDR3 is made up of 15 amino acids. Germline V CDR1 and CDR2: MNHEY, SVGAGI. CDR3 loop: CATREGGTGVYEQYF. The CDR3 coding sequence is TGTGCCACCCGGGAGGGGGGGACAGGGGTCTACGAGCAGTACTTC.

This clone was seen a single time. CDR3 in amino acids: CSVLEGAGNTEAFF. The DNA for the CDR3 is TGCAGCGTCCTGGAGGGGGCAGGGAACACTGAAGCTTTCTTT. J is TRBJ1-1 and V is TRBV29-1; TRBD1 agrees at 7 bases. With 6 bases clipped from V and 1 base from J, the junction kept 8 bases outside the gene matches. The CDR3 is 14 residues long. Germline V lookup: CDR1 SQVTM, CDR2 ANQGSEA.

This chain links TRBV6-5 with TRBJ2-3; possibly TRBD2 for D (6 bases). The germline gives CDR1 MNHEY, CDR2 SVGAGI. This CDR3 comprises 13 residues. V lost 7 bases and J 2 bases, leaving 10 bases between the germline ends. The CDR3 DNA reads TGTGCCAGCACGAGGACTAACACAGATACGCAGTATTTT. Translating it yields CASTRTNTDTQYF.

This CDR3 is CASSSHRAVGYGYTF. CDR3 coding DNA: TGTGCCAGTAGTAGCCACAGGGCGGTCGGGTATGGCTACACCTTC. The chain links TRBV19 to TRBJ1-2; tentative D call: TRBD1 (6 bases). CDR1 LNHDA and CDR2 SQIVND come from the germline V gene (reference sequence). V gave up 4 bases and J gave up 5 bases, with 17 bases separating them. The CDR3 is made up of 15 amino acids.